Sequencing of this T cell receptor (beta chain) was carried out in a study of shared clonotypes between healthy human individuals. V was trimmed by 7 bases and J by 7 bases, leaving 18 bases between them. Per the germline V gene, CDR1 is ENHRY and CDR2 is SYGVKD. This CDR3 is built from 14 residues. The naive CD8 fraction comprised CD45RO-negative cells positively selected for CCR7 and excluded terminally differentiated effector memory CD45RA+ cells. Findings and limits, study-wide: Of the naive CD4 clonotypes, around 5.2% were shared across a few donors. Lower generation probabilities were found for non-shared clonotypes than for those shared by all four donors.

TCRdb keeps only in-frame clones here, not all; method: immunoSEQ multiplex PCR. The table has some 2 million clones, 85% to 95% seen once. Comments on this clone: Antigen unknown.

The TCR comes from a man aged 18 to 30 in good health. The sample was naive CD8+ T cells sorted from blood. V usage is TRBV10-3 and J usage is TRBJ2-3; D is undetermined. CDR3 protein: CAINPTEPGNTQYF. The CDR3 DNA is TGTGCCATCAATCCGACTGAACCTGGGAATACGCAGTATTTT.